This TCR beta chain was found in a study of CD8 T cells in Susac syndrome. TEMRA cells underwent FACS enrichment and CD8+ and CD4+ T cells underwent negative isolation. An amount of RNA that ranged from roughly 0.5 to 1 ug was reverse transcribed with random hexamers. Amplification of TCR beta CDR3 by immunoSEQ multiplex PCR spanned 54 Vbeta and 13 Jbeta. TCRdb passed the immunoSEQ multiplex PCR reads through MiXCR, listing each CDR3 protein once. The sample holds under 200,000 distinct CDR3 sequences, about 93% seen once. Per the germline V gene, CDR1 is DFQATT and CDR2 is SNEGSKA (reference sequence). V was trimmed by 6 bases and J by 4 bases, leaving 8 bases between them. The CDR3 loop spans 11 amino acids.

What was sequenced was CD4+ T cells from PBMCs. The rearrangement uses TRBV20-1 and TRBJ2-3, with D hard to call. The TCR was taken from a human donor in good health. CDR3 bases: TGCAGTGCCAACCTACCAGATACGCAGTATTTT. Residues: CSANLPDTQYF.